Below, one T cell receptor (beta chain) is given with its context. What it recognizes is unknown. These data are taken from a study of glioma-infiltrating T cells after dendritic cell vaccination. As for the study in general: The vaccine used monocyte-derived dendritic cells pulsed overnight with autologous tumor lysate. General observations from the study: Patients with more pretreatment TILs had longer time to progression and survival.

Amplification used 60 V beta primers and 13 J beta primers. Here immunoSEQ multiplex PCR was the method, and the copy in TCRdb shows in-frame clones only, minus some. The data contain fewer than 85,000 clones, about 90% of them seen just once; the ten biggest clones take up about 3.2%. Per the germline V gene, CDR1 is GTSNPN and CDR2 is SVGIG (reference sequence). The J segment lost 5 bases and the V segment lost 6 bases, leaving 11 bases of the junction unmatched. The CDR3 is 15 residues long. PBMC sampling occurred before vaccination, two weeks after the third dose, and at progression. This material consisted of blood, taken before dendritic cell vaccination. This receptor was identified in a human donor with glioblastoma. The chain couples TRBV30 to TRBJ2-2, with 8 bases fitting TRBD1. The CDR3 spells CACPVPRTGTGELFF. CDR3 DNA sequence: TGTGCCTGCCCCGTCCCCAGGACAGGGACCGGGGAGCTGTTTTTT.